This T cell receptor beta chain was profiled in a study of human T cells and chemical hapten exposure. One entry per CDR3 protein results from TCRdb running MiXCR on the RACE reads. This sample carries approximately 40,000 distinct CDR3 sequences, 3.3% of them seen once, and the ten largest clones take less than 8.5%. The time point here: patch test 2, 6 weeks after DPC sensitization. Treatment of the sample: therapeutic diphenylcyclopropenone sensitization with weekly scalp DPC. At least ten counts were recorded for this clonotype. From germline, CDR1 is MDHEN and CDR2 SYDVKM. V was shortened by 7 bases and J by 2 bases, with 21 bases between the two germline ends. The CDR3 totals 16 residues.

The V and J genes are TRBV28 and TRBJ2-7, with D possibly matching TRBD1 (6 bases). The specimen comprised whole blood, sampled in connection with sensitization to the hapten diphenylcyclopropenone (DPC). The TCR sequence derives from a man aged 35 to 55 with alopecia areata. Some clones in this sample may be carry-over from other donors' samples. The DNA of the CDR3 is TGTGCCAGCACCACGGGGCGGCAGGGGCCCACCTACGAGCAGTACTTC. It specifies CASTTGRQGPTYEQYF.